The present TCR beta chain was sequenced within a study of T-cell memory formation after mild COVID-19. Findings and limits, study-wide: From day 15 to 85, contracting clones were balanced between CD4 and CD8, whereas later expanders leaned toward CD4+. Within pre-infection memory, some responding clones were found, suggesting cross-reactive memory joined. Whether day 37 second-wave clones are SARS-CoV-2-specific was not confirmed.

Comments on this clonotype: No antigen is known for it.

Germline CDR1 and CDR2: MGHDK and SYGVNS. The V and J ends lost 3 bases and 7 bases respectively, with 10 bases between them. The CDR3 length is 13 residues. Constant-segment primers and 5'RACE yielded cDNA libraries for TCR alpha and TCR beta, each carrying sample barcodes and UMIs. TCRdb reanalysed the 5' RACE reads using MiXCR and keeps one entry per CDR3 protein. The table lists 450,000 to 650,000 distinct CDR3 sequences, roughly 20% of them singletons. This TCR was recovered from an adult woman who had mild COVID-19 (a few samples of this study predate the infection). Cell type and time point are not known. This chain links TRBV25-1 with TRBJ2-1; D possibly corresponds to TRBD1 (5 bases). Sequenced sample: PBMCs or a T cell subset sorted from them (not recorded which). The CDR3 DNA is TGTGCCAGCAGTGACGGCCAGGGTAATGAGCAGTTCTTC. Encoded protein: CASSDGQGNEQFF.